The source of this T cell receptor (beta chain) is a study of shared clonotypes between healthy human individuals (dated by TCRdb to the early 2020s). For the study in its entirety: Two women and a few men aged 18 to 49 years were included in the cohort. For each donor, CD4 naive and CD4 memory were each run on three plates, CD8 naive on two plates, and CD8 memory on one plate. To estimate repertoire size and how much clonotype sharing occurs between individuals, the study deeply sequenced the blood TCR repertoires of five or six healthy adults. Different laboratories and diverse techniques were used to prepare libraries and sequence TCR repertoires, to increase sequencing depth and limit assay-specific biases. Per donor, leukapheresis produced somewhere between about 0.85 and 9.5 billion PBMCs. What the study reported, not specific to this receptor: Compared with non-shared clonotypes, the clonotypes found in all four sorted-subset donors had higher generation probabilities. Pairwise subsampling indicated that sequencing depth was expected to affect the degree of clonotype sharing among donors. Incomplete sequencing was indicated by rarefaction of sorted-subset datasets, despite the large sequencing depth. Sampling was restricted to blood, and TCR repertoires in tissue are likely to differ from TCR repertoires in blood. The small number of donors limited the genetic and exposure-history diversity represented. Naive subsets generally had larger estimated clonotype richness than memory subsets. Sharing across several donors was observed for approximately 5% of naive CD4, 3.5% of naive CD8, over 2% of memory CD4, and roughly 0.4% of memory CD8 clonotypes.

Comments on this clone: Its antigen target is currently unknown. No much larger clonotype is one base removed from it; base qualities were not supplied.

The donors were healthy, HIV-negative adults with no recently reported acute infections or vaccinations. Every donor was a Caucasian adult residing in Nashville, Tennessee, USA. CD4+ T cells were enriched by magnetic negative selection; naive cells were then positively selected on CD45RA, and the negative fraction formed the memory subset. Blood was obtained by leukapheresis, after which PBMCs were separated by Ficoll-Histopaque density gradient centrifugation and cryopreserved in liquid nitrogen vapor phase. Analytical flow cytometry was used to check the purity and quantity of each magnetically sorted T cell population. Genomic DNA was isolated from every sorted fraction and measured by UV absorbance on a Nanodrop 2000c. Reading the germline V gene (reference sequence) gives CDR1 MNHNY and CDR2 SVGAGI. Counted from cysteine to phenylalanine, this CDR3 has 15 amino acids. CDR3 DNA is the only sequence kept; it has 45 bases, read in frame from the first base. V is cut by 6 bases and J by 5 bases, and the space between the germline ends is 18 bases.

Using the deep immunoSEQ assay, TCR CDR3 regions were amplified from genomic DNA by multiplex PCR. For each cell subset, the extracted genomic DNA was distributed evenly across all wells of several immunoSEQ 96-well plates, and each plate served as one replicate. For sorted subsets, each replicate PCR was loaded with 200 ng genomic DNA, equivalent to some 27,000 T cell genomes. The purified libraries were quantified using a Qubit 3.0 fluorometer, sized with a Bioanalyzer 2100, and then quantified again using the KAPA Library Quantification kit. A separate single-read 150-cycle Illumina NextSeq 550 flow cell was used to sequence each immunoSEQ 96-well plate. The original methods were these. The immunoSEQ output contained only junctional sequences without quality scores, so filtering could not match that applied to full-length reads. To assign V/J genes and CDR3, sequences were annotated using PyIR, a Python wrapper for IgBLAST v1.9, with IMGT germline references. Reads were removed for weak V/J assignments (E-value above 1e-6), missing CDR3, stop codons, out-of-frame junctions, or ambiguous translated residues. A V3J clonotype was defined by an identical inferred V gene, J gene, and CDR3 amino acid sequence. Percentage overlap between repertoires was calculated by dividing the number of shared unique clonotypes by the size of the smaller repertoire. Three approaches were used to assess repertoire richness: RTK rarefaction, the Chao1 estimator, and Recon v2.1 estimates of unobserved clonotypes. For all TCRbeta clonotypes obtained by the gDNA method from a few donors, generation probabilities were computed with OLGA. As stored in TCRdb, this immuneACCESS dataset retains in-frame rearrangements with V and J assigned. A fraction of the clones does not appear; measured against another copy, unresolved V genes explain less than half of the discrepancy, and the remainder lacks a known reason. The DNA was the basis for D and trimming; V, J and clone size are from that table. Here the sample has around 1.1 million clones; 77% occur a single time. The ten largest make up 0.89% of the sample.

This TCR was recovered from a man aged 18 to 30 in good health. Some clones in this sample may be carry-over from other donors' samples. The chain links TRBV6-6 with TRBJ2-3; TRBD2 is possibly the D segment (6 matching bases). The sequencing sample was made of memory CD4+ T cells from PBMCs. The cell subset or site label corresponds to: CD45RA-negative fraction. The base sequence is TGTGCCAGCAGATATGGCGGGACGGAACGAGATACGCAGTATTTT. Translation gives CASRYGGTERDTQYF.